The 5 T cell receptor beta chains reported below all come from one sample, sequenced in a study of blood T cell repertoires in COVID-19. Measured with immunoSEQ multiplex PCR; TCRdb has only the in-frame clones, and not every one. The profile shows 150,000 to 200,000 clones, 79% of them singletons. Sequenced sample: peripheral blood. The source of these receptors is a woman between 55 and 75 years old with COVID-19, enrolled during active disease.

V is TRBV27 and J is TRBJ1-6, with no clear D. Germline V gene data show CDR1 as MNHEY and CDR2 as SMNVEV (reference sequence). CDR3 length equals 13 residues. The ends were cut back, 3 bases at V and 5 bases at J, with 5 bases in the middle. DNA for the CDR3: TGTGCCAGCAGTTTTAGAGATAATTCACCCCTCCACTTT. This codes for CASSFRDNSPLHF.

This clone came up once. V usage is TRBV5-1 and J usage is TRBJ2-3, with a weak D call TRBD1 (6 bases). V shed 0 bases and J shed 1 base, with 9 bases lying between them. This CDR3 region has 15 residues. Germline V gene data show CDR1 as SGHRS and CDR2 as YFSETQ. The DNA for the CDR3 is TGCGCCAGCAGCTTGGGAAACAGGGGCACAGATACGCAGTATTTT. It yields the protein CASSLGNRGTDTQYF.

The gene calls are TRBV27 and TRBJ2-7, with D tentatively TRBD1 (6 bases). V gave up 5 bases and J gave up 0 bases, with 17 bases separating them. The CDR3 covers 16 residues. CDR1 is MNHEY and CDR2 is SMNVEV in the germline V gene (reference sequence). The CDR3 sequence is CASSPLQTGASYEQYF. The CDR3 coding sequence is TGTGCCAGCAGTCCGCTCCAGACAGGTGCCTCCTACGAGCAGTACTTC.

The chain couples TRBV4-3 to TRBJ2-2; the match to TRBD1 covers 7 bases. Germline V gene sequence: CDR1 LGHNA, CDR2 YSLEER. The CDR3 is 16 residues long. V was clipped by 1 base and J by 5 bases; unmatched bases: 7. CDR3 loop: CASSQVTGLGTGELFF. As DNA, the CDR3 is TGCGCCAGCAGCCAAGTGACAGGGCTAGGGACCGGGGAGCTGTTTTTT.

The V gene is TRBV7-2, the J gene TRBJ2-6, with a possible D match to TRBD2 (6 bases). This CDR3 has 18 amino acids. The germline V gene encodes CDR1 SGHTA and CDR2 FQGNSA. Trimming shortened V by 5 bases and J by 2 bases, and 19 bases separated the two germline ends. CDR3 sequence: CASSVVGGAIPGANVLTF. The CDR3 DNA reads TGTGCCAGCAGCGTGGTAGGAGGGGCGATCCCTGGGGCCAACGTCCTGACTTTC. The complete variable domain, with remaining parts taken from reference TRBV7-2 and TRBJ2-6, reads GAGVSQSPSNKVTEKGKDVELRCDPISGHTALYWYRQSLGQGLEFLIYFQGNSAPDKSGLPSDRFSAERTGGSVSTLTIQRTQQEDSAVYLCASSVVGGAIPGANVLTFGAGSRLTVL.